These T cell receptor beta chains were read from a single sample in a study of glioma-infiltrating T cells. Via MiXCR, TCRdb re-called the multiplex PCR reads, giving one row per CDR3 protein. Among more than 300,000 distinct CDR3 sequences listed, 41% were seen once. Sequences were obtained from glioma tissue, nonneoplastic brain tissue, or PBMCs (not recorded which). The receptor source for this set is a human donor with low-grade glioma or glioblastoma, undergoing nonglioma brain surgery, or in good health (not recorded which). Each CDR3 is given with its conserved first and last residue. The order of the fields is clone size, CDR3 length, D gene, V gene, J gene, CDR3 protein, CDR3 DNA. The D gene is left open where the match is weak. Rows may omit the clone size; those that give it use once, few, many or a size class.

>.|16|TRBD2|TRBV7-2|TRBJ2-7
CASSTHLSGRSYEQYF
TGTGCCAGCAGCACCCACTTATCCGGGAGGTCCTACGAGCAGTACTTC
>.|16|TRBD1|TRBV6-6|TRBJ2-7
CASSHLGTGLNYEQYF
TGCGCCAGCAGTCATTTAGGGACAGGGCTTAACTACGAGCAGTACTTC
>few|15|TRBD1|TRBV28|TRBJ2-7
CASSDRGGSADEQYF
TGTGCCAGCAGTGACCGAGGGGGCTCAGCGGACGAGCAGTACTTC
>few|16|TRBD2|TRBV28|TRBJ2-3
CASTTSVAGVTDTQYF
TGTGCCAGCACTACCTCCGTAGCGGGAGTGACAGATACGCAGTATTTT
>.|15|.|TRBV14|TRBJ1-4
CASSHDPVTNEKLFF
TGTGCCAGCAGCCATGACCCGGTGACTAATGAAAAACTGTTTTTT
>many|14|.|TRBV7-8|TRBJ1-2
CASSLDSFNYGYTF
TGTGCCAGCAGCCTCGACAGTTTCAACTATGGCTACACCTTC
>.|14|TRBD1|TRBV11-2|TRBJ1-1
CASSFPDRDTKAFF
TGTGCCAGCAGCTTCCCGGACAGGGACACTAAAGCTTTCTTT
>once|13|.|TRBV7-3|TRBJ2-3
CASSWEPTDTQYF
TGTGCCAGCAGCTGGGAGCCCACAGATACGCAGTATTTT
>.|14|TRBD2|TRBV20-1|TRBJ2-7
CSARGLAGAYEQYF
TGCAGTGCTAGAGGACTAGCGGGAGCCTACGAGCAGTACTTC
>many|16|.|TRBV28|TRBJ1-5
CASSLAGTYSNQPQHF
TGTGCCAGCAGTTTAGCAGGAACGTATAGCAATCAGCCCCAGCATTTT
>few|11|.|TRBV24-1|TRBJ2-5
CATSDWETQYF
TGTGCCACCAGTGATTGGGAGACCCAGTACTTC
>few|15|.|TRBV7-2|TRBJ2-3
CASSPGAAEVGTQYF
TGTGCCAGCAGCCCGGGTGCGGCTGAGGTGGGTACGCAGTATTTT
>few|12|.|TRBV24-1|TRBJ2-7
CATTRQVHEQYF
TGTGCCACCACCCGACAGGTTCACGAGCAGTACTTC
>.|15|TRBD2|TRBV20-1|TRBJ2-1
CSDRPRAGVDNEQFF
TGCAGTGACAGACCCAGGGCGGGAGTGGACAATGAGCAGTTCTTC
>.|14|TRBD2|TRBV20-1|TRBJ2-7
CSARGGTSGYEQYF
TGCAGTGCTAGGGGAGGGACTAGCGGATACGAGCAGTACTTC
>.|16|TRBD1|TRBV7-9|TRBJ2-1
CASSLGRQGARYEQFF
TGTGCCAGCAGCTTAGGGCGACAGGGGGCTCGATATGAGCAGTTCTTC
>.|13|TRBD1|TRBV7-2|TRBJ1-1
CASSSRTGRVAFF
TGTGCCAGCAGCTCTAGGACAGGGCGGGTAGCTTTCTTT
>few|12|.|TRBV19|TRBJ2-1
CASTSAYNEQFF
.
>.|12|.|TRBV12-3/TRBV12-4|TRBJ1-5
CASRGTGQPQHF
TGTGCCAGCAGGGGGACCGGACAGCCCCAGCATTTT
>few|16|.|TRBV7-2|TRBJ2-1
CASSSLVGLQYNEQFF
TGTGCCAGCAGCTCTTTAGTCGGACTACAATACAATGAGCAGTTCTTC
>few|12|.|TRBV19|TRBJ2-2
CASSRGSGELFF
TGTGCCAGCTCCCGGGGGTCCGGGGAGCTGTTTTTT
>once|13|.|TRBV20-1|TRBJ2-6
CSARTSGANVLTF
TGCAGTGCGAGGACCTCTGGGGCCAACGTCCTGACTTTC
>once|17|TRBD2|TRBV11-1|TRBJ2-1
CASSLASSGINGDEQFF
TGTGCCAGCAGCTTAGCGTCTAGCGGGATAAATGGCGATGAGCAGTTCTTC
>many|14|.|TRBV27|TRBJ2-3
CASSPVGGSDTQYF
TGTGCCAGCAGTCCGGTGGGCGGTTCAGATACGCAGTATTTT
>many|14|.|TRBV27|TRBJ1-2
CASSLSLAGHGYTF
TGTGCCAGCAGTTTATCGTTGGCAGGACATGGCTACACCTTC
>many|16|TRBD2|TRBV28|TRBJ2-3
CASSFLREGSISTQYF
TGTGCCAGCAGTTTTCTGCGGGAGGGCTCTATCTCTACGCAGTATTTT
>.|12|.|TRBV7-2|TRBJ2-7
CASTTPPYEQYF
TGTGCCAGCACCACCCCTCCCTACGAGCAGTACTTC
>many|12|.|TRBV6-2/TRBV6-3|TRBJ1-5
CASSYRDQPQHF
TGTGCCAGCAGTTACAGGGATCAGCCCCAGCATTTT
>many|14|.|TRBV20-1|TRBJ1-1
CSARKELSWTEAFF
TGCAGTGCACGGAAAGAACTCAGTTGGACTGAAGCTTTCTTT
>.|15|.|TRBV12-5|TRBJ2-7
CASVDDRKRPYEQYF
TGTGCTAGTGTTGATGACAGGAAGAGGCCCTACGAGCAGTACTTC
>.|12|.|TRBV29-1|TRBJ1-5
CSVGTRDQPQHF
TGCAGCGTAGGGACCCGGGATCAGCCCCAGCATTTT
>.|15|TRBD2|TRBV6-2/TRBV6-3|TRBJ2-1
CASSYFSGAYSEQFF
TGTGCCAGCAGTTACTTTAGCGGGGCCTACAGTGAGCAGTTCTTC
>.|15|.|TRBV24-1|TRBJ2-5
CATSVRTEPQETQYF
TGTGCCACCAGTGTACGGACAGAGCCCCAAGAGACCCAGTACTTC
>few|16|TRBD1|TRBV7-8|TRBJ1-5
CASSKTGATSNQPQHF
TGTGCCAGCAGCAAGACAGGGGCGACTAGCAATCAGCCCCAGCATTTT
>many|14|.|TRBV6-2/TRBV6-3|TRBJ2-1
CASSQVRPSDEQFF
TGTGCCAGCAGTCAGGTGCGCCCCTCCGATGAGCAGTTCTTC
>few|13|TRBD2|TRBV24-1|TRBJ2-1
CATKGGRRNEQFF
TGTGCCACCAAAGGCGGGAGACGGAATGAGCAGTTCTTC
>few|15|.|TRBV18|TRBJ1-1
CASSLQAGVNTEAFF
TGTGCCAGCTCCCTCCAGGCGGGTGTGAACACTGAAGCTTTCTTT
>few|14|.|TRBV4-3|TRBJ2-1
CASSHEKGYNEQFF
TGCGCCAGCAGCCATGAAAAGGGCTACAATGAGCAGTTCTTC
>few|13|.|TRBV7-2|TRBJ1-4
CASSFGGGRKLFF
TGTGCCAGCAGCTTTGGGGGGGGGAGGAAACTGTTTTTT
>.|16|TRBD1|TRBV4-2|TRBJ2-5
CASSQDGTGGQETQYF
TGTGCCAGCAGCCAAGATGGGACAGGGGGCCAAGAGACCCAGTACTTC
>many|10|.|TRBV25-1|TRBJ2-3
CATRGDTQYF
TGTGCCACCCGCGGAGATACGCAGTATTTT
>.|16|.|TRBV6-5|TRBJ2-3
CAIGEFGVGNTDTQYF
TGTGCCATCGGTGAGTTTGGGGTGGGGAACACAGATACGCAGTATTTT
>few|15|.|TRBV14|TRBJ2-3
CASSQFQTGADTQYF
TGTGCCAGCAGCCAATTTCAGACCGGCGCAGATACGCAGTATTTT
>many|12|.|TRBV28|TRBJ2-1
CASNVPDGGQFF
TGTGCCAGCAACGTCCCGGATGGGGGGCAGTTCTTC
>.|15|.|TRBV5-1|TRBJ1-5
CASSQTGPWDQPQHF
TGCGCCAGCAGTCAAACAGGGCCTTGGGATCAGCCCCAGCATTTT
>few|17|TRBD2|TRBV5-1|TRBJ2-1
CASSFLPSGRTRYEQFF
TGCGCCAGCAGCTTTCTGCCTAGCGGGAGGACTCGTTATGAGCAGTTCTTC
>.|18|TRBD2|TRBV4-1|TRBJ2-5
CASSQGATSGRAVETQYF
TGCGCCAGCAGCCAAGGGGCTACCAGCGGGAGGGCCGTGGAGACCCAGTACTTC
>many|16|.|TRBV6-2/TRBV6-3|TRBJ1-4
CASSYLRTGWGEKLFF
TGTGCCAGCAGTTACCTTCGGACCGGTTGGGGTGAAAAACTGTTTTTT
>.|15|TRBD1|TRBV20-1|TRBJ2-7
CSAGDLAGGPYEQYF
TGCAGTGCTGGAGATTTGGCAGGGGGCCCCTACGAGCAGTACTTC
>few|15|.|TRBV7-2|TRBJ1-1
CASSAHAGPNTEAFF
TGTGCCAGCAGCGCCCACGCGGGGCCGAACACTGAAGCTTTCTTT
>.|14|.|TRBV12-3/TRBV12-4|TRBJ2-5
CASSEGPGQETQYF
TGTGCCAGCAGTGAAGGACCGGGACAAGAGACCCAGTACTTC
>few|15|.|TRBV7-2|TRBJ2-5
CASSLGSSSSETQYF
TGTGCCAGCAGCTTGGGCTCCTCCAGTTCAGAGACCCAGTACTTC
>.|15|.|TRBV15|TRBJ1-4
CATSRDGAINEKLFF
TGTGCCACCAGCAGAGACGGGGCTATAAATGAAAAACTGTTTTTT
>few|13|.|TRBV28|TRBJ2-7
CASISTASYEQYF
TGTGCCAGCATAAGCACAGCCTCCTACGAGCAGTACTTC
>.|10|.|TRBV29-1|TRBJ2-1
CSGRGDEQFF
TGCAGTGGCAGGGGGGATGAGCAGTTCTTC